Presented here are 6 T cell receptor beta chains from one specimen sequenced in a study of T cell responses to AZD1222 COVID-19 vaccine. Produced via immunoSEQ multiplex PCR; TCRdb's table is partial and in-frame only. The sample records approximately 91,000 clones, approximately 90% being singletons. The sample was peripheral blood, taken 28 days after the second AZD1222 dose. These receptors came from an adult who received the AZD1222 COVID-19 vaccine.

The rearrangement uses TRBV6-5 and TRBJ1-2; D possibly corresponds to TRBD1 (5 bases). V was trimmed by 4 bases and J by 2 bases, leaving 11 bases between them. The CDR3 length is 14 residues. CDR1 MNHEY and CDR2 SVGAGI come from the germline V gene. The CDR3 reads CASSLGGANYGYTF. The CDR3 region has the DNA TGTGCCAGCAGTTTGGGAGGGGCGAACTATGGCTACACCTTC.

This chain uses TRBV28 with TRBJ1-1; 9 nucleotides match TRBD1. V shed 7 bases and J 0 bases; nucleotides not matched to a gene: 12. Germline V gene data show CDR1 as MDHEN and CDR2 as SYDVKM. This CDR3 comprises 17 residues. The CDR3 DNA reads as TGTGCCAGCACCCCGGGACAGGGATTCTCCTTGAACACTGAAGCTTTCTTT. Amino acids: CASTPGQGFSLNTEAFF.

This chain links TRBV2 with TRBJ1-1, with D hard to call. The germline gives CDR1 SNHLY, CDR2 FYNNEI. The V and J ends lost 4 bases and 5 bases respectively, with 5 bases between them. This CDR3 is built from 11 residues. This chain's CDR3 is CASSGKTEAFF. CDR3 coding DNA: TGTGCCAGCAGTGGGAAAACTGAAGCTTTCTTT.

Concerning this clone itself: The same CDR3 is also encoded by other DNA sequences in this sample. The chain has TRBV29-1 and TRBJ2-1; no clear D. Germline V gene lookup returns CDR1 SQVTM and CDR2 ANQGSEA. V dropped 3 bases and J dropped 5 bases, with 5 bases sitting between them. The length of the CDR3 is 11 residues. The CDR3 nucleotides are TGCAGCGTTGACAGACACAATGAGCAGTTCTTC. This codes for CSVDRHNEQFF.

The rearrangement links TRBV2 to TRBJ1-5; perhaps TRBD1 as D (6 bases). Trimming left V 10 bases short and J 0 bases short, with 10 bases between. The CDR3 length is 13 residues. The germline CDR1 and CDR2 sequences are SNHLY and FYNNEI. For the CDR3, the DNA is TGTGCCACGTCAGGGGATAGCAATCAGCCCCAGCATTTT. Amino acid sequence: CATSGDSNQPQHF.

The sample holds a few counts of this clone. This chain uses TRBV6-1 with TRBJ2-2; 9 positions match TRBD1. The J segment lost 6 bases and the V segment lost 2 bases, leaving 4 bases of the junction unmatched. This CDR3 has 15 amino acids. Looked up from germline, CDR1 is MNHNS and CDR2 is SASEGT. DNA for the CDR3: TGTGCCAGCAGTGAATTGACAGGGGGGTCCGGGGAGCTGTTTTTT. It yields the protein CASSELTGGSGELFF.